These T cell receptor beta chains were read from a single sample in a study of metastatic and nonmetastatic thyroid tumors. TCRdb reprocessed the PCR reads using MiXCR. The sample records 20,000 to 25,000 clones, 10% to 15% being singletons. The source material was blood. The receptors stem from a female donor with papillary thyroid cancer or a benign thyroid nodule (not recorded which). Some clones in this sample may be carry-over from other donors' samples. Both conserved end residues are trimmed from each CDR3.

TRBV5-1	TRBJ1-3	ASSLEGRPYFSGNTIY
TRBV15	TRBJ2-1	ATSRDRSTGGNEQF
TRBV2	TRBJ2-5	GSSGDKRALETQY
TRBV20-1	TRBJ1-2	SSRSGLGYGYT
TRBV28	TRBJ2-6	ATLRSAGANVLT
TRBV19	TRBJ2-1	ASQSGRAFEQF
TRBV28	TRBJ2-4	ASSGDGNIQY
TRBV7-2	TRBJ2-2	ASSPTFAGELF
TRBV28	TRBJ1-2	ASSLGTGTYGYT
TRBV7-9	TRBJ1-2	ASSRDRANYGYT
TRBV6-1	TRBJ2-5	ASSSGRAVETQY
TRBV9	TRBJ1-1	ASSSGDIRNTEAF
TRBV28	TRBJ1-2	ASSLSGGRAGDGYT
TRBV7-9	TRBJ1-1	ASSTAGGNTEAF
TRBV6-1	TRBJ2-5	ASSYLRGGGQETQY
TRBV6-1	TRBJ2-6	ASSVRTGRSGANVLT
TRBV6-2/TRBV6-3	TRBJ2-6	ASRGASGANVLT
TRBV6-6	TRBJ2-6	ASTLGRGSSVGANVLT
TRBV7-2	TRBJ1-1	ASSFPSRVFDTEAF
TRBV4-1	TRBJ2-1	ASSQVSTNSMNEQF
TRBV5-1	TRBJ2-3	ASSLTSPLPRGATDTQY
TRBV12-3/TRBV12-4	TRBJ2-7	ASSLGGSLGEQY
TRBV15	TRBJ2-7	ATSRDRGRSDEQY
TRBV10-2	TRBJ2-2	ASTHYKNRNTGELF
TRBV6-1	TRBJ2-5	SSRLTGETQY
TRBV11-1	TRBJ1-2	ASSLGAYGTGDHGYT
TRBV25-1	TRBJ1-1	ASSASTGALGDTEAF
TRBV19	TRBJ1-1	ASSPPGRGRWTEAF
TRBV28	TRBJ1-2	ASSLVQGYGYT
TRBV5-1	TRBJ1-3	ASSLGTGSSGNTIY
TRBV19	TRBJ2-1	ASSIASGGGAYNEQF
TRBV19	TRBJ2-2	ASSIEGVSRTGELF
TRBV10-3	TRBJ1-1	AITEGMNTEAF
TRBV18	TRBJ1-2	ASSPTDSFYGYT
TRBV6-1	TRBJ1-4	ASTRGSHEKLF
TRBV11-2	TRBJ2-2	SSSLDRGPGTGELF
TRBV28	TRBJ1-6	ASRVRDRGSPLH
TRBV20-1	TRBJ1-2	SAPGQGHYGYT
TRBV12-3/TRBV12-4	TRBJ1-1	ASGTCRMDTEAF
TRBV7-2	TRBJ1-2	ASSSRDTTNYGYT
TRBV7-2	TRBJ2-3	ASSLALGYGGTDTQY
TRBV5-4	TRBJ2-3	ASSLVPTTPRTDTQF
TRBV28	TRBJ1-1	ASSPREGRGTEAF
TRBV20-1	TRBJ1-1	SAIPIGGRGNTEAF
TRBV27	TRBJ2-3	ASSLVPDTQY
TRBV5-6	TRBJ2-1	ASSLGLAGDLAYNEQF
TRBV20-1	TRBJ2-1	SARGQAYNEQF